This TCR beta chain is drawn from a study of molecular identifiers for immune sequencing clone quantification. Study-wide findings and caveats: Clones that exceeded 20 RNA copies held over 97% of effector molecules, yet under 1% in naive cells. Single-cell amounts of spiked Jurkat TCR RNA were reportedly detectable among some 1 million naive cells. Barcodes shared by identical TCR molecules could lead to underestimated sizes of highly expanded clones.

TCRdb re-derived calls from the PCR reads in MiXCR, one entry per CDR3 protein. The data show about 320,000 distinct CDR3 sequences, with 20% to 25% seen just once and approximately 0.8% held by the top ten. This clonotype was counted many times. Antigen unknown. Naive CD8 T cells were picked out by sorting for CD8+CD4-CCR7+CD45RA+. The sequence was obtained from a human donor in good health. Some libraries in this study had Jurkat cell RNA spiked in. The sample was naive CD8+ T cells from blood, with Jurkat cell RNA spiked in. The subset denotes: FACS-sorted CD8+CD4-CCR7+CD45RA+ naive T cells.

CDR3 nucleotides: TGTGCCAGCAGTTTGGCTCCGGGCCTAGACTCCTACGAGCAGTACTTC. It is translated as CASSLAPGLDSYEQYF. V usage is TRBV28 and J usage is TRBJ2-7; D unclear. CDR1 and CDR2 (germline): MDHEN, SYDVKM. The V end lost 3 bases, the J end lost 0 bases, and 15 bases lay between the germline ends. This CDR3 has 16 amino acids.